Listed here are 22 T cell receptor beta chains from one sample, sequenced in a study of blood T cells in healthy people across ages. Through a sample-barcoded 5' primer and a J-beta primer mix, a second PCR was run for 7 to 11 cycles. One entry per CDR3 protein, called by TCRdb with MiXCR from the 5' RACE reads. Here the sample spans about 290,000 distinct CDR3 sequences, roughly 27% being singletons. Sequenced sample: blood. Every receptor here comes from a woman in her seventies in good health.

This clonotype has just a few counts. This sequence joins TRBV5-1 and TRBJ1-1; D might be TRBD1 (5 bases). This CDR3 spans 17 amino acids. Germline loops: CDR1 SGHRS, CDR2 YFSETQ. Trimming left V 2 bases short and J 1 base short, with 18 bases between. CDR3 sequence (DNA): TGCGCCAGCAGCTTAAGAGGACACTCTAACGGGAACACTGAAGCTTTCTTT. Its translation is CASSLRGHSNGNTEAFF.

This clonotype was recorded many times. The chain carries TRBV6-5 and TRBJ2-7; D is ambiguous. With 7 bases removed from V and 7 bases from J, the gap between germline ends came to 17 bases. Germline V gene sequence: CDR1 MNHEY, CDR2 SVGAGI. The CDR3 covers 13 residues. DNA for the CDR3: TGTGCCAGCAAGGGAACGGACGGGCGAGAGCAGTACTTC. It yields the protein CASKGTDGREQYF.

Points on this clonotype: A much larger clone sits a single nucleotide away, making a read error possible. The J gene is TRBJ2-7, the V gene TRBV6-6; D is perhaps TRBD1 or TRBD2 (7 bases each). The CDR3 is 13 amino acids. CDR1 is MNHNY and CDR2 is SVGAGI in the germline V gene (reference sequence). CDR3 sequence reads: CACRGGGPYEQYF. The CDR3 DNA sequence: TGTGCCTGCAGGGGGGGCGGACCCTACGAGCAGTACTTC.

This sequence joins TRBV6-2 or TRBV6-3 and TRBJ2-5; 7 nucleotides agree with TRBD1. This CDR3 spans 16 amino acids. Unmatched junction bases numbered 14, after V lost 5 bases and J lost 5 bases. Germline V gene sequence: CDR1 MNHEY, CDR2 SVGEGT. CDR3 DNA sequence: TGTGCCAGCAGTCTCACCGCGAACAGGGGTATGGAGACCCAGTACTTC. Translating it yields CASSLTANRGMETQYF.

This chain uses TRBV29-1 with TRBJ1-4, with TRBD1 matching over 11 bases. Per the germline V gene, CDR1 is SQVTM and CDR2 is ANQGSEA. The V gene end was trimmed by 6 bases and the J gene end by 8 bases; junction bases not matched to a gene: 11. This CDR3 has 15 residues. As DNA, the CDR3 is TGCAGCGTCGCAGGACAGGGGGCGATTGGAGAAAAACTGTTTTTT. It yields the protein CSVAGQGAIGEKLFF.

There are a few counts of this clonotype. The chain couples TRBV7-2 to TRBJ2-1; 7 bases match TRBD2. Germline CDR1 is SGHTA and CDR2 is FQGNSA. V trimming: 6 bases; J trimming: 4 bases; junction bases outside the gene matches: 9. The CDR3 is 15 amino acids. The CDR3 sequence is CASSQGLVLYNEQFF. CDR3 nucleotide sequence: TGTGCCAGCAGTCAAGGACTAGTTTTGTACAATGAGCAGTTCTTC.

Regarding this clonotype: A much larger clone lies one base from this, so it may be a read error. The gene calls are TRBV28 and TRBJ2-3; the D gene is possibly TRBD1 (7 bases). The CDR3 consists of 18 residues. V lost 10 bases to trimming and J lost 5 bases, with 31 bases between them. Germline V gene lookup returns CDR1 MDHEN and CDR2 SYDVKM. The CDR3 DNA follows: TGTGCCACTAGCGAACTCCAACACGGGGCAGGGGGGCGAGATACGCAGTATTTT. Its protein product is CATSELQHGAGGRDTQYF.

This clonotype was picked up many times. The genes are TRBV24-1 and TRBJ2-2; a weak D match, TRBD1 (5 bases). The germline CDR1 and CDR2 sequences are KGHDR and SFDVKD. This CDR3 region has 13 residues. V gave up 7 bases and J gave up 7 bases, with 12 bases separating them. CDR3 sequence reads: CATSRVSDGELFF. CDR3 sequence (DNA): TGTGCCACCAGCAGGGTCAGCGACGGGGAGCTGTTTTTT.

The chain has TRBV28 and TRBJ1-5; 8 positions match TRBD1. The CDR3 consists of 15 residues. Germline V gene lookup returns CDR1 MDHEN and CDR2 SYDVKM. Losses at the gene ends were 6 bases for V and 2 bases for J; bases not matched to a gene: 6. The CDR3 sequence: CASSRTGYGNQPQHF. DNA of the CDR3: TGTGCCAGCAGCCGGACAGGGTACGGCAATCAGCCCCAGCATTTT.

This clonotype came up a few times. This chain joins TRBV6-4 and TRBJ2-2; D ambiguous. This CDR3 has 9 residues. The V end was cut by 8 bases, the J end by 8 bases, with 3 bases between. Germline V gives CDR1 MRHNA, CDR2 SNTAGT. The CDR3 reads CASVGELFF. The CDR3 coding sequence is TGTGCCAGCGTAGGGGAGCTGTTTTTT.

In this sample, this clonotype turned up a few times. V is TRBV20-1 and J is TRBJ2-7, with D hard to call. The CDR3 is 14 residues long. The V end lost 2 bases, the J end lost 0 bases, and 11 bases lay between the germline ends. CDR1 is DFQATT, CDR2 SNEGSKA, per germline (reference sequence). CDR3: CSARNSRTSYEQYF. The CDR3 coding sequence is TGCAGTGCTAGAAACTCTAGGACCTCCTACGAGCAGTACTTC.

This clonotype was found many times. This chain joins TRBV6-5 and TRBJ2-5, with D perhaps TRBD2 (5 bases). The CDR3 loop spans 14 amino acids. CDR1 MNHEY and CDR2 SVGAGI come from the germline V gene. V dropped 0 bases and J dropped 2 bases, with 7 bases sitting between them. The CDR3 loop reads CASSYSRDQETQYF. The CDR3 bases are TGTGCCAGCAGTTACTCCCGGGATCAAGAGACCCAGTACTTC.

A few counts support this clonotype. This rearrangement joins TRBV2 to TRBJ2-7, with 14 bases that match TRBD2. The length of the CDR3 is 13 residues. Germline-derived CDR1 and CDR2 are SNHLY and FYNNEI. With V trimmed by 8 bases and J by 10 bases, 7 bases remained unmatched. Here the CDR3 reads CASLGLAGGKQYF. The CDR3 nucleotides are TGTGCCAGCCTAGGACTAGCGGGAGGAAAACAGTACTTC.

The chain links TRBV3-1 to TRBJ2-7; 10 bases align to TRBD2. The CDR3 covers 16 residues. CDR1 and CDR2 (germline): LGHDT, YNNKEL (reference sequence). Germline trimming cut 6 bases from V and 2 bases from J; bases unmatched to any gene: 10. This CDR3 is CASSLKGSGRPYEQYF. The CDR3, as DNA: TGTGCCAGCAGTCTCAAGGGTAGCGGGAGGCCCTACGAGCAGTACTTC.

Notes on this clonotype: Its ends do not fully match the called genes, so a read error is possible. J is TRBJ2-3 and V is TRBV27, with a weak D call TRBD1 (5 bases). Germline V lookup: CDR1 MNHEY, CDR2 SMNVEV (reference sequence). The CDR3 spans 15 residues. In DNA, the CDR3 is TGTGCCAGCCCCCTGGCAGACGGGTTCACAGGTACGCAGTATTTT. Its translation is CASPLADGFTGTQYF.

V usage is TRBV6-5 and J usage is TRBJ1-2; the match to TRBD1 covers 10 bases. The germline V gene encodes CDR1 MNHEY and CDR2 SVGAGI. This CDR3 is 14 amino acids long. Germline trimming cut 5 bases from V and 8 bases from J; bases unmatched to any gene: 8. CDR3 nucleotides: TGTGCCAGCAGTAGACTGGGACAGGGGATAGGCTACACCTTC. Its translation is CASSRLGQGIGYTF.

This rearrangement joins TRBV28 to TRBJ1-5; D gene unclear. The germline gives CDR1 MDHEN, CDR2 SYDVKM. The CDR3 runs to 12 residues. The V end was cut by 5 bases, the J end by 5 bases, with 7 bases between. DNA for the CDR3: TGTGCCAGCAGTCCTCTTTATCAGCCCCAGCATTTT. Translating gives CASSPLYQPQHF.

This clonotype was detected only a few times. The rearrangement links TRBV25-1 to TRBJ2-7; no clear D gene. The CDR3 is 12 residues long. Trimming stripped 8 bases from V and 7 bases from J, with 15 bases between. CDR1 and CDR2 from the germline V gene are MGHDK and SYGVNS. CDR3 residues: CASLTLVGEQYF. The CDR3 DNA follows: TGTGCCAGCTTAACTTTAGTAGGGGAGCAGTACTTC.

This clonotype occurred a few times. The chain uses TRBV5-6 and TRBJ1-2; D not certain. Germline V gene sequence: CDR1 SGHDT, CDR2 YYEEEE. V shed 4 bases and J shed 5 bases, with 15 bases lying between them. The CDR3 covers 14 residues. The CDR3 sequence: CASSPDVTEYGYTF. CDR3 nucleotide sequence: TGTGCCAGCAGCCCCGACGTTACAGAATATGGCTACACCTTC.

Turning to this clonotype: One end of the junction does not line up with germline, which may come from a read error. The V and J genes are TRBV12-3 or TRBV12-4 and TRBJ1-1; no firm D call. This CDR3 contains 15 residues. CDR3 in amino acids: CAGSLADIPNTEAFF. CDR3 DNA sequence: TGTGCCGGCAGTTTAGCAGATATACCAAACACTGAAGCTTTCTTT.

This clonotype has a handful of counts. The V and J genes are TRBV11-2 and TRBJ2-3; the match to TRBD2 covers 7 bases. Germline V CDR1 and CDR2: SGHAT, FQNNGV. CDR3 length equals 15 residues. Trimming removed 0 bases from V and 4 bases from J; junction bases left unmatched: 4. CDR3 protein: CASSLEGLLADTQYF. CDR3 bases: TGTGCCAGCAGCTTAGAGGGACTACTGGCAGATACGCAGTATTTT.

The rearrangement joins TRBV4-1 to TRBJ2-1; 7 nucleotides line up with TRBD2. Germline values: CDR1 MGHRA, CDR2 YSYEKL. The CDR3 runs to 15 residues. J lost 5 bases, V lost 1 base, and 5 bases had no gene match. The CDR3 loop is CASSQGLARDNEQFF. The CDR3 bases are TGCGCCAGCAGCCAAGGACTAGCAAGGGACAATGAGCAGTTCTTC.